The clone carrying this TCR beta chain was detected only a few times. Its antigen is unidentified. The study ran its PCR with 60 Vbeta and 13 Jbeta primers. TCRdb's table, derived via immunoSEQ multiplex PCR, lists solely in-frame clones and lacks some. The sample consists of about 130,000 clones, over 60% of them appearing once. The data derive from a study of cytomegalovirus exposure and HLA in healthy donors. Study at large: In an earlier analysis, around 100 million unique TCR beta sequences were found from approximately 190 million T cells. Study conclusions and caveats: In a later analysis, donors in an Asian-associated ancestry cluster reportedly had fewer N-insertions in productive TCRs than the cohort mean. It is likely that the observed cluster of highly shared sequence variants was a sequencing artifact.

Likely unrecorded immune exposures existed in these nominally healthy donors. Specimen: PBMCs. This sequence was found in a woman aged 40 to 50 in good health and CMV-seropositive.

CDR3 DNA sequence: TGTGCCAGCAGTTACTCGGGCAGATACGAGCAGTACTTC. It translates to CASSYSGRYEQYF. The chain employs TRBV6-5 and TRBJ2-7; D is undetermined. Germline CDR1 reads MNHEY; CDR2 reads SVGAGI. V was cut by 0 bases and J by 4 bases, with 7 bases left in between. This CDR3 comprises 13 residues.